This TCR beta chain came from a study of Ad26.COV2.S vaccination and SARS-CoV-2 variants. Study in general: In the study, Ad26.COV2.S was injected intramuscularly once, or twice 56 days apart. Study-level findings and limits: Once vaccination had occurred, spike-specific CD8+ and CD4+ T cell responses reportedly showed substantial breadth.

Libraries were prepared by immunoSEQ multiplex PCR; TCRdb keeps only in-frame clonotypes and omits some of them. The sample contains about 680,000 clones, roughly 90% of which appear only once. The germline V gene encodes CDR1 SNHLY and CDR2 FYNNEI. Trimming removed 4 bases at V and 1 base at J, with 14 bases between. The CDR3 spans 16 residues. Treatment denoted: 15 to 20 received Ad26.COV2.S at low or high dose, single or two shots; several received placebo; per-sample allocation not given. Repertoires come from day 63 after the first vaccine or placebo injection. The administered vaccine (an Ad26 vector) expressed Wuhan-strain SARS-CoV-2 spike. As concerns this clone: Its antigen is unknown.

The specimen was peripheral blood, collected in a trial of Ad26.COV2.S vaccine versus placebo. The sequence was obtained from a person aged 18-65 years who received the Ad26.COV2.S COVID-19 vaccine or a placebo. The rearrangement links TRBV2 to TRBJ2-4; D not certain. The CDR3 bases are TGTGCCAGCAGTGCCTCTGCCACCGGGGCCAAAAACATTCAGTACTTC. Protein: CASSASATGAKNIQYF.